This entry lists 26 T cell receptor beta chains sequenced from one sample in a study of blood T cell repertoires in COVID-19. Measured with immunoSEQ multiplex PCR; TCRdb has only the in-frame clones, and not every one. The table has tens of thousands of clones, about 88% seen once; the top ten hold 10% to 15%. The sequencing sample was made of peripheral blood. These receptors all stem from a man between 65 and 79 years old with active or convalescent COVID-19.

Notes on this clone: The same CDR3 arises from other DNA sequences in this sample as well. The chain joins TRBV2 to TRBJ1-6; TRBD1 matches at 7 bases. The CDR3 sequence is 15 residues long. Germline V gene sequence: CDR1 SNHLY, CDR2 FYNNEI. With 2 bases clipped from V and 4 bases from J, the junction kept 2 bases outside the gene matches. CDR3 DNA sequence: TGTGCCAGCAGTGAAACGGGACAGTATAATTCACCCCTCCACTTT. It encodes CASSETGQYNSPLHF.

The V call is TRBV6-2 or TRBV6-3, the J call TRBJ1-2; TRBD1 might be the D (5 bases). Germline CDR1 is MNHEY and CDR2 is SVGEGT. The CDR3 contains 12 residues. Trimming cost V 5 bases and J 9 bases, with 13 bases left between them. The CDR3 coding sequence is TGTGCCAGCAGTACCAACGGGGGGAGCTACACCTTC. Its translation: CASSTNGGSYTF.

This chain connects TRBV7-9 to TRBJ1-1; TRBD1 matches 7 bases. This CDR3 has 12 amino acids. V was clipped by 3 bases and J by 8 bases; unmatched bases: 3. Per germline, CDR1 SEHNR and CDR2 FQNEAQ (reference sequence). The CDR3 region is CASSLGDREAFF. For the CDR3, the DNA is TGTGCCAGCAGCTTGGGGGACAGAGAAGCTTTCTTT. Supplemented by reference TRBV7-9 and TRBJ1-1, the full variable domain reads DTGVSQNPRHKITKRGQNVTFRCDPISEHNRLYWYRQTLGQGPEFLTYFQNEAQLEKSRLLSDRFSAERPKGSFSTLEIQRTEQGDSAMYLCASSLGDREAFFGQGTRLTVV.

The J gene is TRBJ1-1, the V gene TRBV11-2; no firm D call. CDR1 is SGHAT, CDR2 FQNNGV, per germline. CDR3 size: 15 residues. Deletions cut 5 bases from V and 2 bases from J, with 15 bases between. The CDR3 region has the DNA TGTGCCAGCAGCCCTATTGTGGGAGGCAACACTGAAGCTTTCTTT. Protein product: CASSPIVGGNTEAFF.

Remarks on this clone: The same CDR3 also results from other DNA sequences found in this sample. This rearrangement joins TRBV7-2 to TRBJ1-2; 7 nucleotides align to TRBD1. With V trimmed by 4 bases and J by 2 bases, 4 bases remained unmatched. Germline lookup yields CDR1 SGHTA and CDR2 FQGNSA. The CDR3 has 14 amino acids. CDR3 protein: CASSSRDRNYGYTF. The CDR3, as DNA: TGTGCCAGCAGCTCCCGGGACAGAAACTATGGCTACACCTTC.

CDR3 bases: TGCAGTGCTAGTCCCCTAAGACTAGCGGGGGGGCGCCGCACAGATACGCAGTATTTT. Translation: CSASPLRLAGGRRTDTQYF. This chain connects TRBV20-1 to TRBJ2-3; 14 nucleotides match TRBD2. V lost 3 bases, J lost 1 base, and 12 bases stayed unmatched. Germline V gene sequence: CDR1 DFQATT, CDR2 SNEGSKA (reference sequence). CDR3 length: 19 residues.

The gene calls are TRBV12-3 or TRBV12-4 and TRBJ1-5; TRBD1 is a possible D gene (5 bases). The CDR3 is 12 residues long. V shed 8 bases and J shed 6 bases, with 11 bases lying between them. DNA of the CDR3: TGTGCCAGCGGGAGGGACGGTCAGCCCCAGCATTTT. This translates into CASGRDGQPQHF.

The genes are TRBV30 and TRBJ2-7; D might be TRBD2 (5 bases). Germline CDR1 and CDR2: GTSNPN and SVGIG (reference sequence). The V and J ends lost 5 bases and 6 bases respectively, with 11 bases between them. The CDR3 runs 11 residues. DNA for the CDR3: TGTGCCTGGGGAGCCGGGATCGAGCAGTACTTC. Residues: CAWGAGIEQYF.

The chain recombines TRBV7-9 with TRBJ1-2, with D possibly matching TRBD1 (5 bases). The germline V and J ends were trimmed by 5 bases and 8 bases, with 21 bases remaining between them. Germline assignment: CDR1 SEHNR and CDR2 FQNEAQ (reference sequence). This CDR3 contains 15 residues. The CDR3 reads CASSPSGTVPRGYTF. The CDR3 DNA sequence: TGTGCCAGCAGCCCGAGCGGGACGGTGCCCCGCGGCTACACCTTC.

The rearrangement joins TRBV5-1 to TRBJ2-7; D perhaps matches TRBD1 (6 bases). The germline V and J ends were trimmed by 3 bases and 0 bases, with 13 bases remaining between them. The CDR3 spans 15 residues. Germline V lookup: CDR1 SGHRS, CDR2 YFSETQ. The DNA of the CDR3 is TGCGCCAGCAGCTCCAGGGGTGGGAGCTCCTACGAGCAGTACTTC. Its translation is CASSSRGGSSYEQYF.

Concerning this clone itself: This specimen includes other DNA sequences encoding the same CDR3. The genes are TRBV7-9 and TRBJ1-1; possible D gene TRBD1, 6 bases. This CDR3 is built from 14 residues. The V gene lost 2 bases and the J gene lost 4 bases, with 11 bases spanning the gap. Germline values: CDR1 SEHNR, CDR2 FQNEAQ (reference sequence). DNA of the CDR3: TGTGCCAGCAGCTTACAGGGGAGTGGCACTGAAGCTTTCTTT. Translated: CASSLQGSGTEAFF.

The V and J genes are TRBV19 and TRBJ1-3, with 7 bases fitting TRBD1. The length of the CDR3 is 17 residues. In germline, CDR1 is LNHDA, CDR2 SQIVND (reference sequence). Germline trimming cut 3 bases from V and 2 bases from J; bases unmatched to any gene: 10. CDR3 nucleotide sequence: TGTGCCAGTAGTATCCGCCCCAGTAGGGGGCCTGGAAACACCATATATTTT. Amino acid sequence: CASSIRPSRGPGNTIYF. Filled out from reference TRBV19 and TRBJ1-3, the complete variable domain reads DGGITQSPKYLFRKEGQNVTLSCEQNLNHDAMYWYRQDPGQGLRLIYYSQIVNDFQKGDIAEGYSVSREKKESFPLTVTSAQKNPTAFYLCASSIRPSRGPGNTIYFGEGSWLTVV.

V usage is TRBV5-1 and J usage is TRBJ1-1; D unclear. V lost 0 bases and J lost 1, with 7 bases in between. The germline gives CDR1 SGHRS, CDR2 YFSETQ. The CDR3 has 14 amino acids. CDR3 sequence: CASSLVSGNTEAFF. The CDR3 region has the DNA TGCGCCAGCAGCTTGGTATCGGGGAACACTGAAGCTTTCTTT.

There are a few counts of this clone. This sequence joins TRBV7-8 and TRBJ1-6; no definite D call. Trimming took off 7 bases at V and 7 bases at J, with 11 bases between the two ends. This CDR3 comprises 13 residues. Germline V gene lookup returns CDR1 SGHVS and CDR2 FQNEAQ. The CDR3 DNA reads as TGTGCCAGCACGTACAGTAAGAATTCACCCCTCCACTTT. Translated: CASTYSKNSPLHF.

The V and J genes are TRBV12-3 or TRBV12-4 and TRBJ2-1; TRBD2 is a possible D gene (6 bases). The CDR3 runs to 13 residues. V was shortened by 1 base and J by 8 bases, with 9 bases between the two germline ends. CDR3 bases: TGTGCCAGCAGTTTAGTCCGCGGGGATGAGCAGTTCTTC. It yields the protein CASSLVRGDEQFF.

The rearrangement uses TRBV6-5 and TRBJ2-7; unclear D gene. The CDR3 totals 13 residues. Germline V gene lookup returns CDR1 MNHEY and CDR2 SVGAGI. Trimming removed 3 bases from V and 5 bases from J, with 11 bases in between. The chain's CDR3 is CASSYVRQDEQYF. CDR3 coding DNA: TGTGCCAGCAGTTATGTCAGGCAGGACGAGCAGTACTTC.

V usage is TRBV7-2 and J usage is TRBJ2-3; D possibly corresponds to TRBD2 (6 bases). V lost 2 bases and J 4 bases, leaving 10 bases between the germline ends. Germline CDR1 is SGHTA and CDR2 is FQGNSA. This CDR3 is built from 14 residues. The CDR3 is CASSLLAFSDTQYF. Here the CDR3 DNA reads TGTGCCAGCAGCTTACTAGCGTTTTCAGATACGCAGTATTTT.

The V and J genes are TRBV11-2 and TRBJ1-3, with TRBD1 as a possible D gene (6 bases). The germline gives CDR1 SGHAT, CDR2 FQNNGV. V dropped 4 bases and J dropped 2 bases, with 15 bases sitting between them. The CDR3 is 16 residues long. The CDR3 region has the DNA TGTGCCAGCAGCTCGTTCAAGGGGGACACTGGAAACACCATATATTTT. Protein: CASSSFKGDTGNTIYF.

In nucleotides, the CDR3 is TGCGCCAGCAGCTGGGGGACAGGGGGCGAGACCGTCCATGGCTACACCTTC. Amino acid sequence: CASSWGTGGETVHGYTF. This chain links TRBV5-1 with TRBJ1-2; 12 bases align to TRBD1. V trimming: 3 bases; J trimming: 6 bases; junction bases outside the gene matches: 12. The germline gives CDR1 SGHRS, CDR2 YFSETQ. The CDR3 spans 17 residues. Full variable domain (rest looked up from reference TRBV5-1 and TRBJ1-2): KAGVTQTPRYLIKTRGQQVTLSCSPISGHRSVSWYQQTPGQGLQFLFEYFSETQRNKGNFPGRFSGRQFSNSRSEMNVSTLELGDSALYLCASSWGTGGETVHGYTFGSGTRLTVV.

V is TRBV10-2 and J is TRBJ2-5; D is perhaps TRBD2 (7 bases). The germline V and J ends were trimmed by 6 bases and 5 bases, with 19 bases remaining between them. This CDR3 region has 15 residues. Germline-derived CDR1 and CDR2 are WSHSY and SAAADI. CDR3: CASRISGGARETQYF. The CDR3 nucleotides read TGCGCCAGCAGAATTTCGGGGGGCGCCCGGGAGACCCAGTACTTC.

The chain joins TRBV10-3 to TRBJ1-2; 7 bases are shared with TRBD1. With 6 bases clipped from V and 6 bases from J, the junction kept 7 bases outside the gene matches. CDR3 length: 13 amino acids. The germline gives CDR1 ENHRY, CDR2 SYGVKD. CDR3 DNA sequence: TGTGCCATCAGCCAAGACAGGGTCAATGGCTACACCTTC. Translating gives CAISQDRVNGYTF.

The V gene is TRBV2, the J gene TRBJ1-3; D not resolved. CDR3 length: 15 residues. Per germline, CDR1 SNHLY and CDR2 FYNNEI. Trimming removed 4 bases from V and 0 bases from J, with 10 bases in between. In DNA, the CDR3 is TGTGCCAGCAGTGTAGAGGCGAGCTCTGGAAACACCATATATTTT. Translation gives CASSVEASSGNTIYF.

V is TRBV4-1 and J is TRBJ2-2; D is unclear. V was pared by 0 bases and J by 6 bases, with 11 bases between. The CDR3 totals 15 residues. CDR1 and CDR2 (germline): MGHRA, YSYEKL. This CDR3 is CASSQDYPLAGELFF. The CDR3 DNA reads as TGCGCCAGCAGCCAAGATTATCCCCTAGCCGGGGAGCTGTTTTTT.

The J gene is TRBJ1-2, the V gene TRBV7-6; TRBD1 matches 8 bases. Germline values: CDR1 SGHVS, CDR2 FNYEAQ. The length of the CDR3 is 17 residues. V was clipped by 2 bases and J by 2 bases; unmatched bases: 10. In nucleotides, the CDR3 is TGTGCCAGCAGCTTAAGCGCAGAGACAGGGGAAAACTATGGCTACACCTTC. Amino acid sequence: CASSLSAETGENYGYTF.

J is TRBJ2-2 and V is TRBV6-2 or TRBV6-3; D is unclear. This CDR3 is built from 13 residues. Germline V gene lookup returns CDR1 MNHEY and CDR2 SVGEGT. V shed 4 bases and J shed 1 base, with 4 bases lying between them. The CDR3: CASSFLNTGELFF. DNA for the CDR3: TGTGCCAGCAGTTTCTTGAACACCGGGGAGCTGTTTTTT.

The J gene is TRBJ1-6, the V gene TRBV23-1, with 10 bases that match TRBD1. TRBV23-1 is known as an ORF, though its function is uncertain. V shed 0 bases, J shed 8 bases, and the junction held 1 base outside the gene matches. The CDR3 is 15 residues long. The CDR3 reads CASSQSDRGDSPLHF. CDR3 DNA: TGCGCCAGCAGTCAATCGGACAGGGGGGATTCACCCCTCCACTTT.